This TCR beta chain was recorded in a study of graft-versus-host responses after intestinal transplantation. The repertoire was sequenced with immunoSEQ multiplex PCR; TCRdb's copy has only in-frame clones and lacks some. Of tens of thousands of clones in the sample, 94% were seen once. This sample comprised PBMCs, obtained 156 days after intestinal transplant. The TCR originated in a human patient who received an intestinal transplant, so some T cells may come from the graft donor.

The CDR3: CASFGGTEAFF. In nucleotides, the CDR3 is TGCGCCAGCTTTGGGGGCACTGAAGCTTTCTTT. The chain links TRBV4-1 to TRBJ1-1; possible D gene TRBD1, 5 bases. V lost 8 bases and J 4 bases, leaving 8 bases between the germline ends. Per germline, CDR1 MGHRA and CDR2 YSYEKL. The CDR3 consists of 11 residues.